A selection of T cell receptor beta chains follows, all from one sample in a study of T cells after yellow fever vaccination. One entry per CDR3 protein, called by TCRdb with MiXCR from the 5' RACE reads. The sample shows hundreds of thousands of distinct CDR3 sequences, 13% of them seen only once. Sequenced here: PBMCs, sampled on the day of the yellow fever booster vaccination. All receptors come from a man younger than 45 who received the YFV17D yellow fever vaccine. Each CDR3 is given with its conserved first and last residue. A D gene is named only where the DNA matches it firmly. Clone size is shown for a subset of rows, as once, few, many or a class of expanded clone.

>NA|TRBV10-3|TRBD1|TRBJ2-5
CAIGSGQGQETQYF
TGTGCCATCGGCTCAGGACAGGGGCAAGAGACCCAGTACTTC
>NA|TRBV3-1|NA|TRBJ2-2
CASSQSWELFF
TGTGCCAGCAGTCAAAGCTGGGAGCTGTTTTTT
>few|TRBV19|TRBD1|TRBJ1-2
CASSWGQGGYGYTF
TGTGCCAGTAGTTGGGGACAGGGAGGCTATGGCTACACCTTC
>NA|TRBV20-1|NA|TRBJ1-4
CSARAGGGNEKLFF
TGCAGTGCTAGAGCCGGTGGGGGTAATGAAAAACTGTTTTTT
>few|TRBV7-8|TRBD1|TRBJ1-2
CASSLRDRGANYGYTF
TGTGCCAGCAGCCTAAGGGACAGGGGGGCTAACTATGGCTACACCTTC
>few|TRBV4-1|TRBD2|TRBJ2-1
CASSQDLRGLAGTNEQFF
TGCGCCAGCAGCCAAGATCTTAGGGGGCTAGCGGGAACCAATGAGCAGTTCTTC
>once|TRBV7-6|NA|TRBJ1-1
CASKPGEDTEAFF
TGTGCCAGTAAACCAGGGGAGGACACTGAAGCTTTCTTT
>NA|TRBV14|NA|TRBJ2-7
CASSQDPSSQVYEQYF
TGTGCCAGCAGCCAAGACCCGTCAAGCCAGGTTTACGAGCAGTACTTC
>many|TRBV12-3/TRBV12-4|TRBD2|TRBJ2-1
CASSPRPAGVSEQFF
TGTGCCAGCAGCCCACGGCCAGCGGGAGTCTCTGAGCAGTTCTTC
>NA|TRBV20-1|NA|TRBJ1-1
CSSIRAMNTEAFF
TGCAGTTCGATTCGAGCCATGAACACTGAAGCTTTCTTT
>few|TRBV19|NA|TRBJ2-1
CASRRGRGLYNEQFF
TGTGCCAGTAGGAGGGGGAGGGGGCTCTACAATGAGCAGTTCTTC
>few|TRBV7-9|NA|TRBJ2-3
CASSRAGASADTQYF
TGTGCCAGCAGCCGCGCCGGGGCTAGCGCAGATACGCAGTATTTT
>NA|TRBV27|NA|TRBJ2-7
CASKMRTANYEQYF
TGTGCCAGCAAAATGCGGACAGCCAATTACGAGCAGTACTTC
>NA|TRBV10-3|NA|TRBJ2-7
CAIRASGGRDTYEQYF
TGTGCCATCAGGGCTTCGGGGGGACGGGACACCTACGAGCAGTACTTC
>few|TRBV19|TRBD1|TRBJ2-2
CASNLPGQGAGELFF
TGTGCCAGTAATCTACCGGGACAGGGGGCCGGGGAGCTGTTTTTT
>few|TRBV20-1|NA|TRBJ2-7
CSARDGAGTWYEQYF
TGCAGTGCTAGAGATGGGGCGGGAACTTGGTACGAGCAGTACTTC
>NA|TRBV7-9|TRBD1|TRBJ1-1
CASSSLRQGLDEAFF
TGTGCCAGCAGCTCACTTCGACAGGGGCTGGATGAAGCTTTCTTT
>few|TRBV7-3|TRBD2|TRBJ2-1
CASSLVGTSRNEQFF
TGTGCCAGCAGCTTGGTGGGGACTAGCCGCAATGAGCAGTTCTTC
>NA|TRBV27|TRBD2|TRBJ2-3
CASSKTSGNPDTQYF
TGTGCCAGCAGTAAAACTAGCGGGAACCCAGATACGCAGTATTTT
>NA|TRBV29-1|NA|TRBJ2-7
CSVVLWDEQYF
TGCAGCGTCGTTCTTTGGGACGAGCAGTACTTC
>NA|TRBV10-2|TRBD2|TRBJ2-3
CASSLLAGNTDTQYF
TGCGCCAGCAGTCTCTTAGCGGGAAACACAGATACGCAGTATTTT
>few|TRBV20-1|NA|TRBJ2-4
CSAPGRGKNIQYF
TGCAGTGCCCCTGGACGAGGCAAAAACATTCAGTACTTC
>few|TRBV27|NA|TRBJ2-1
CASSSLGSYNEQFF
TGTGCCAGCAGTTCCCTGGGCTCCTACAATGAGCAGTTCTTC
>few|TRBV20-1|TRBD1|TRBJ2-7
CSARGRDRASEQYF
TGCAGTGCCAGGGGTAGGGACAGGGCAAGTGAGCAGTACTTC
>NA|TRBV30|NA|TRBJ2-7
CAWQGEGGEQYF
TGTGCCTGGCAGGGGGAGGGAGGCGAGCAGTACTTC